This T cell receptor beta chain is from a study of cytomegalovirus exposure and HLA in healthy donors. Overall study: A prior analysis found some 110 million unique TCR beta sequences from 150 million to 200 million T cells. Points from the study as a whole: Researchers reported from a later analysis that most CMV-associated TCR beta chains appeared HLA-restricted. Because they were indistinguishable, some V segments, including TRBV6-2 and TRBV6-3, were excluded. TCR beta chain V- and J-gene trimming was linked, in a later analysis, to a missense variant in DCLRE1C.

Germline loops: CDR1 LGHNA, CDR2 YNFKEQ. V was clipped by 2 bases and J by 9 bases, with 14 bases between them. CDR3 length: 14 amino acids. Only a few counts were recorded for this clone. What it binds is not known. The PCR had 60 Vbeta and 13 Jbeta primers. Generated by immunoSEQ multiplex PCR, the TCRdb table keeps only in-frame clones and is missing some. The sample includes 90,000 to 130,000 clones, over 65% of them seen just once. The sequence came from a young man in good health and CMV-seropositive. V and J are TRBV4-2 and TRBJ2-1; TRBD1 is a possible D gene (6 bases). Sequences were obtained from PBMCs. CDR3 sequence: CASSQNGGAGEQFF. The CDR3 DNA is TGTGCCAGCAGCCAAAATGGGGGCGCTGGTGAGCAGTTCTTC.